This passage covers 18 T cell receptor beta chains from one sample sequenced in a study of T-cell reconstitution after alpha-beta-depleted transplantation in children. Unique molecular identifiers were incorporated during preparation of the TCRbeta library. TCRdb ran MiXCR on the PCR reads and lists one entry per CDR3 protein. The sample has around 700,000 distinct CDR3 sequences, around 13% seen once; the top ten hold approximately 0.8%. The specimen comprised PBMCs, sampled before TCRalphabeta/CD19-depleted stem cell transplant. These receptors all stem from a girl aged 2 to 9 with congenital amegakaryocytic thrombocytopenia, due to receive a stem cell transplant.

This clonotype occurred a few times. This chain connects TRBV25-1 to TRBJ1-5; D gene uncertain. This CDR3 contains 15 residues. V dropped 3 bases and J dropped 0 bases, with 9 bases sitting between them. Per the germline V gene, CDR1 is MGHDK and CDR2 is SYGVNS. CDR3 DNA sequence: TGTGCCAGCAGTGACGGCTACGCTAGCAATCAGCCCCAGCATTTT. Its translation: CASSDGYASNQPQHF.

This clonotype came up many times. The V call is TRBV20-1, the J call TRBJ2-3; tentative D call: TRBD2 (6 bases). This CDR3 has 14 amino acids. Trimming cost V 3 bases and J 3 bases, with 13 bases left between them. Germline assignment: CDR1 DFQATT and CDR2 SNEGSKA (reference sequence). DNA of the CDR3: TGCAGTGCTAGTTCCGGGACTCAGACAGATACGCAGTATTTT. It specifies CSASSGTQTDTQYF.

This clonotype was seen only a few times. The chain is built from TRBV19 and TRBJ2-1; 10 nucleotides line up with TRBD2. V dropped 5 bases and J dropped 4; count of bases not matched to a gene: 8. Germline V gene data show CDR1 as LNHDA and CDR2 as SQIVND (reference sequence). The CDR3 sequence is 16 residues long. CDR3 loop: CASSGPWTSGYNEQFF. CDR3 nucleotides: TGTGCCAGTAGTGGACCCTGGACTAGCGGTTACAATGAGCAGTTCTTC.

The V call is TRBV27, the J call TRBJ2-2; D is possibly TRBD2 (6 bases). V lost 6 bases, J lost 4 bases, and 21 bases lay in between. This CDR3 region has 17 residues. CDR1 and CDR2 from the germline V gene are MNHEY and SMNVEV (reference sequence). CDR3 loop: CASSSGVIGSSTGELFF. In DNA, the CDR3 is TGTGCCAGCAGCTCGGGAGTTATTGGTTCGAGCACCGGGGAGCTGTTTTTT.

This clonotype showed up many times. This rearrangement joins TRBV29-1 to TRBJ2-7, with a possible D match to TRBD2 (6 bases). This CDR3 is built from 15 residues. Germline CDR1 SQVTM, CDR2 ANQGSEA. Trimming removed 4 bases from V and 2 bases from J, with 18 bases in between. The CDR3 sequence is CSVVGIAERAYEQYF. The CDR3 DNA sequence: TGCAGCGTTGTCGGCATAGCGGAGAGGGCCTACGAGCAGTACTTC.

This clonotype was seen a few times. The chain carries TRBV5-1 and TRBJ2-7; perhaps D is TRBD1 or TRBD2 (5 bases each). Deletions cut 0 bases from V and 1 base from J, with 11 bases between. Germline V gene lookup returns CDR1 SGHRS and CDR2 YFSETQ. The CDR3 is 15 amino acids. CDR3 nucleotides: TGCGCCAGCAGCTTGGAGGTGGGACCATCCTACGAGCAGTACTTC. Protein sequence: CASSLEVGPSYEQYF. The full variable domain, in which reference TRBV5-1 and TRBJ2-7 provide the parts outside the CDR3, is KAGVTQTPRYLIKTRGQQVTLSCSPISGHRSVSWYQQTPGQGLQFLFEYFSETQRNKGNFPGRFSGRQFSNSRSEMNVSTLELGDSALYLCASSLEVGPSYEQYFGPGTRLTVT.

This clonotype was picked up many times. V is TRBV20-1 and J is TRBJ1-1, with a tentative D call TRBD1 (6 bases). V gave up 6 bases and J gave up 1 base, with 12 bases separating them. The CDR3 runs to 13 residues. CDR1 is DFQATT and CDR2 is SNEGSKA in the germline V gene (reference sequence). CDR3 sequence (DNA): TGCAGTGCCGGAGGGGGGACGAACACTGAAGCTTTCTTT. Translating gives CSAGGGTNTEAFF.

This clonotype has a handful of counts. CDR3 in amino acids: CATSDTSYNEQFF. The CDR3 coding sequence is TGTGCCACCAGCGACACCTCTTACAATGAGCAGTTCTTC. The chain links TRBV24-1 to TRBJ2-1, with D uncertain. CDR1 and CDR2 from the germline V gene are KGHDR and SFDVKD. Trimming pared 7 bases from V and 4 bases from J, leaving 10 bases between. CDR3 size: 13 residues.

The chain's CDR3 is CASSQRLNTGELFF. The CDR3, as DNA: TGTGCCAGCAGCCAAAGACTTAACACCGGGGAGCTGTTTTTT. The J gene is TRBJ2-2, the V gene TRBV14; D is undetermined. Germline CDR1 reads SGHDN; CDR2 reads FVKESK. V lost 2 bases to trimming and J lost 2 bases, with 6 bases between them. CDR3 length: 14 residues.

The chain joins TRBV20-1 to TRBJ2-4; perhaps D is TRBD1 or TRBD2 (5 bases each). The CDR3 runs 17 residues. V gave up 2 bases and J gave up 3 bases, with 20 bases separating them. Germline V gene data show CDR1 as DFQATT and CDR2 as SNEGSKA (reference sequence). CDR3 in amino acids: CSARRDVGPYGKNIQYF. For the CDR3, the DNA is TGCAGTGCTAGAAGGGACGTCGGACCGTATGGCAAAAACATTCAGTACTTC.

This clonotype was seen ten or more times. J is TRBJ2-2 and V is TRBV5-1; TRBD2 agrees at 8 bases. With V trimmed by 7 bases and J by 3 bases, 8 bases remained unmatched. Germline V gene data show CDR1 as SGHRS and CDR2 as YFSETQ. The CDR3 covers 15 residues. The CDR3 protein is CASFWASGHTGELFF. CDR3 nucleotides: TGCGCCAGCTTTTGGGCTAGCGGGCACACCGGGGAGCTGTTTTTT.

This clonotype has ten or more counts. The chain couples TRBV29-1 to TRBJ1-1; 7 bases map to TRBD1. This CDR3 has 14 residues. After removal of 4 bases from V and 1 base from J, the junction contained 6 bases not matched to a gene. Germline CDR1 SQVTM, CDR2 ANQGSEA. The DNA of the CDR3 is TGCAGCGTTGGCGTACAGGGGAAGAACACTGAAGCTTTCTTT. The encoded protein is CSVGVQGKNTEAFF.

The V and J genes are TRBV5-1 and TRBJ2-1, with TRBD1 as a possible D gene (6 bases). The CDR3 has 17 residues. V lost 4 bases to trimming and J lost 0 bases, with 17 bases between them. Looked up from germline, CDR1 is SGHRS and CDR2 is YFSETQ. The CDR3 nucleotides read TGCGCCAGCAGCCCGAGAAGGGGGTCAGGCTCCTACAATGAGCAGTTCTTC. It yields the protein CASSPRRGSGSYNEQFF.

This chain connects TRBV10-2 to TRBJ2-7; 8 nucleotides agree with TRBD2. CDR1 and CDR2 (germline): WSHSY, SAAADI. With V trimmed by 7 bases and J by 0 bases, 5 bases remained unmatched. The length of the CDR3 is 14 residues. For the CDR3, the DNA is TGCGCCAGCAATGGAGCGGGGGTCTCCTACGAGCAGTACTTC. Residues: CASNGAGVSYEQYF.

This clonotype was seen ten or more times. The genes are TRBV12-3 or TRBV12-4 and TRBJ2-7; 9 positions agree with TRBD2. The CDR3 has 13 amino acids. V was pared by 3 bases and J by 9 bases, with 6 bases of the junction left unmatched. The CDR3 DNA reads TGTGCCAGCAGTTTGGGCGGGAGGGCGTGGCAGTACTTC. It yields the protein CASSLGGRAWQYF.

At least ten counts were recorded for this clonotype. V gene TRBV7-2 combines with J gene TRBJ2-7; D may be TRBD2 (6 bases). V dropped 5 bases and J dropped 3 bases, with 14 bases sitting between them. The CDR3 is 14 amino acids. Germline CDR1 reads SGHTA; CDR2 reads FQGNSA. CDR3 DNA sequence: TGTGCCAGCAGCAACCGGGACTTCCTCTACGAGCAGTACTTC. Translated, it gives CASSNRDFLYEQYF.

Ten or more counts support this clonotype. This chain links TRBV11-2 with TRBJ2-1; D perhaps matches TRBD2 (6 bases). Deletions cut 0 bases from V and 4 bases from J, with 19 bases between. CDR1 and CDR2 from the germline V gene are SGHAT and FQNNGV. This CDR3 region has 18 residues. The CDR3 spells CASSLDPMLGGKYNEQFF. The CDR3 DNA reads as TGTGCCAGCAGCTTAGACCCGATGTTGGGCGGGAAGTACAATGAGCAGTTCTTC.

This clonotype was counted at least ten times. This chain connects TRBV5-1 to TRBJ2-2; 7 bases agree with TRBD2. J gave up 2 bases and V 0 bases, and 4 bases lay outside the gene matches. This CDR3 region has 16 residues. The germline V gene encodes CDR1 SGHRS and CDR2 YFSETQ. CDR3 protein: CASSLVPSGNTGELFF. CDR3 DNA: TGCGCCAGCAGCTTGGTTCCTAGCGGAAACACCGGGGAGCTGTTTTTT.